Listed here are 26 T cell receptor beta chains from one sample, sequenced in a study of CD8+ T cells in alopecia areata. TCR sequencing used cDNA made by reverse transcription of extracted RNA. Repertoires were generated with immunoSEQ multiplex PCR, while TCRdb's copy carries only in-frame clones and drops some. The table has around 210,000 clones, roughly 50% seen once. The sample taken for sequencing was CD8+ T cells sorted from blood. The receptor source for this set is a human donor in good health.

This chain joins TRBV5-1 and TRBJ1-5, with D perhaps matching TRBD1 (5 bases). V dropped 0 bases and J dropped 0 bases, with 10 bases sitting between them. CDR3 length: 16 amino acids. CDR1 is SGHRS, CDR2 YFSETQ, per germline. In DNA form, the CDR3 reads TGCGCCAGCAGCTTGGCTCCCCAGGGTAGCAATCAGCCCCAGCATTTT. Translated, it gives CASSLAPQGSNQPQHF. The variable domain in full, with the rest retrieved from reference TRBV5-1 and TRBJ1-5, is KAGVTQTPRYLIKTRGQQVTLSCSPISGHRSVSWYQQTPGQGLQFLFEYFSETQRNKGNFPGRFSGRQFSNSRSEMNVSTLELGDSALYLCASSLAPQGSNQPQHFGDGTRLSIL.

The chain combines TRBV29-1 with TRBJ2-7; D remains unclear. CDR1 and CDR2 (germline): SQVTM, ANQGSEA. Trimming stripped 2 bases from V and 3 bases from J, with 14 bases between. This CDR3 has 14 amino acids. The CDR3 spells CSVERQTGDYEQYF. The CDR3, as DNA: TGCAGCGTTGAACGGCAGACTGGGGACTACGAGCAGTACTTC.

The V gene is TRBV27, the J gene TRBJ1-5; tentatively, D is TRBD1 (5 bases). Germline V lookup: CDR1 MNHEY, CDR2 SMNVEV (reference sequence). The CDR3 extends over 13 amino acids. V lost 2 bases to trimming and J lost 7 bases, with 9 bases between them. The chain's CDR3 is CASSLAGRQPQHF. The CDR3 coding sequence is TGTGCCAGCAGTTTAGCAGGGAGGCAGCCCCAGCATTTT.

This chain joins TRBV4-1 and TRBJ1-1; 8 positions agree with TRBD1. The CDR3 spans 15 residues. J lost 6 bases, V lost 5 bases, and 11 bases had no gene match. Germline CDR1 MGHRA, CDR2 YSYEKL. In nucleotides, the CDR3 is TGCGCCAGCAGCGCCCGACAGGGGAAAGGGGCTGAAGCTTTCTTT. It codes for CASSARQGKGAEAFF.

The V and J genes are TRBV19 and TRBJ2-2, with TRBD1 identical over 7 bases. Losses at the gene ends were 6 bases for V and 7 bases for J; bases not matched to a gene: 8. The CDR3 sequence is 14 residues long. Germline assignment: CDR1 LNHDA and CDR2 SQIVND (reference sequence). The CDR3 coding sequence is TGTGCCAGTAGGGTGACAGGGAGCGGCGGGGAGCTGTTTTTT. This translates into CASRVTGSGGELFF.

The V call is TRBV7-9, the J call TRBJ1-5, with D possibly matching TRBD1 (6 bases). The CDR3 contains 13 residues. V lost 5 bases, J lost 7 bases, and 12 bases lay in between. Germline CDR1 SEHNR, CDR2 FQNEAQ (reference sequence). The CDR3 DNA sequence: TGTGCCAGCAGCCAGGGGAGCAGGCAGCCCCAGCATTTT. Its translation: CASSQGSRQPQHF.

Turning to this clone: Additional DNA sequences in this sample encode the identical CDR3. CDR3 loop: CASSLQGANYGYTF. The CDR3 DNA reads TGTGCCAGCAGTTTACAGGGGGCGAACTATGGCTACACCTTC. The chain combines TRBV27 with TRBJ1-2, with 8 bases fitting TRBD1. Germline V CDR1 and CDR2: MNHEY, SMNVEV (reference sequence). The junction had 1 base not matched to a gene; V was cut back by 2 bases and J by 2 bases. The CDR3 runs to 14 residues.

This clone was picked up a small number of times. The rearrangement joins TRBV29-1 to TRBJ2-7; weak D call: TRBD2 (6 bases). The CDR3 is 13 residues long. V was trimmed by 5 bases and J by 3 bases, leaving 14 bases between them. Germline loops: CDR1 SQVTM, CDR2 ANQGSEA. The CDR3 loop is CSVMAETSYEQYF. In nucleotides, the CDR3 is TGCAGCGTTATGGCCGAGACTAGCTACGAGCAGTACTTC.

The V and J genes are TRBV11-2 and TRBJ2-1, with D perhaps matching TRBD2 (5 bases). The CDR3 is 13 amino acids. From germline, CDR1 is SGHAT and CDR2 FQNNGV. V dropped 1 base and J dropped 9 bases, with 10 bases sitting between them. CDR3 amino acids: CASSLGSEVEQFF. In DNA form, the CDR3 reads TGTGCCAGCAGCTTAGGATCGGAGGTTGAGCAGTTCTTC.

The J gene is TRBJ1-2, the V gene TRBV29-1; D is unresolved. CDR1 SQVTM and CDR2 ANQGSEA come from the germline V gene. This CDR3 is 13 amino acids long. V shed 4 bases and J shed 4 bases, with 13 bases lying between them. In nucleotides, the CDR3 is TGCAGCGTTGTAACAGCACAAGGCTATGGCTACACCTTC. Amino acid sequence: CSVVTAQGYGYTF.

There are a few counts of this clone. The chain recombines TRBV2 with TRBJ2-7; D gene unclear. Germline lookup yields CDR1 SNHLY and CDR2 FYNNEI. The CDR3 covers 14 residues. Trimming removed 4 bases from V and 3 bases from J, with 13 bases in between. CDR3 residues: CASSASGTYYEQYF. The CDR3 DNA follows: TGTGCCAGCAGTGCATCAGGAACCTACTACGAGCAGTACTTC. Together with reference TRBV2 and TRBJ2-7, the CDR3 gives the full variable domain: EPEVTQTPSHQVTQMGQEVILRCVPISNHLYFYWYRQILGQKVEFLVSFYNNEISEKSEIFDDQFSVERPDGSNFTLKIRSTKLEDSAMYFCASSASGTYYEQYFGPGTRLTVT.

The chain is built from TRBV5-1 and TRBJ1-6; D gene unclear. Germline V gene lookup returns CDR1 SGHRS and CDR2 YFSETQ. This CDR3 contains 12 residues. V dropped 0 bases and J dropped 11 bases, with 6 bases sitting between them. The CDR3 DNA sequence: TGCGCCAGCAGCTTGGGGAAGGCACCCCTCCACTTT. Its translation is CASSLGKAPLHF.

J is TRBJ2-3 and V is TRBV25-1; no clear D. CDR3 length: 12 residues. CDR1 and CDR2 from the germline V gene are MGHDK and SYGVNS. V was clipped by 7 bases and J by 8 bases, with 13 bases between them. This chain's CDR3 is CASIDVPGTQYF. CDR3 sequence (DNA): TGTGCCAGCATCGACGTTCCTGGTACGCAGTATTTT.

The chain combines TRBV11-2 with TRBJ2-5, with 8 bases identical to TRBD2. Per the germline V gene, CDR1 is SGHAT and CDR2 is FQNNGV. The CDR3 totals 13 residues. The V gene end was trimmed by 5 bases and the J gene end by 4 bases; junction bases not matched to a gene: 3. The CDR3 is CASSPGGRETQYF. The CDR3 nucleotides are TGTGCCAGCAGCCCGGGGGGGCGAGAGACCCAGTACTTC. The whole variable domain, remainder taken from reference TRBV11-2 and TRBJ2-5, is EAGVAQSPRYKIIEKRQSVAFWCNPISGHATLYWYQQILGQGPKLLIQFQNNGVVDDSQLPKDRFSAERLKGVDSTLKIQPAKLEDSAVYLCASSPGGRETQYFGPGTRLLVL.

Only a few counts were recorded for this clone. V is TRBV4-1 and J is TRBJ1-1; 10 bases map to TRBD1. The CDR3 loop spans 14 amino acids. The trim removed 4 bases at V and 3 bases at J, leaving 2 bases unmatched. Germline V gene lookup returns CDR1 MGHRA and CDR2 YSYEKL. For the CDR3, the DNA is TGCGCCAGCAGCCTCGGACAGGGGGACACTGAAGCTTTCTTT. Residues: CASSLGQGDTEAFF.

The chain couples TRBV25-1 to TRBJ2-5, with D possibly called TRBD1 or TRBD2 (5 bases each). This CDR3 contains 13 residues. V was pared by 3 bases and J by 5 bases, with 10 bases between. The germline V gene encodes CDR1 MGHDK and CDR2 SYGVNS. As DNA, the CDR3 is TGTGCCAGCAGTGAGAGAGGGGCCGAGACCCAGTACTTC. This translates into CASSERGAETQYF.

The V call is TRBV6-1, the J call TRBJ1-2; TRBD1 is a possible D gene (6 bases). The CDR3 spans 13 residues. Germline V gene data show CDR1 as MNHNS and CDR2 as SASEGT. V lost 0 bases and J lost 8, with 10 bases in between. CDR3 in DNA: TGTGCCAGCAGTGAAGCCCAGGGGAGAGGCTACACCTTC. Translation gives CASSEAQGRGYTF.

This clone was detected only a few times. The rearrangement joins TRBV10-2 to TRBJ2-7; D remains unclear. CDR3 length: 11 amino acids. The V and J ends lost 3 bases and 4 bases respectively, with 4 bases between them. Germline V gives CDR1 WSHSY, CDR2 SAAADI. This CDR3 is CASSDSYEQYF. The CDR3 DNA reads TGCGCCAGCAGTGACTCGTACGAGCAGTACTTC.

This sequence joins TRBV7-9 and TRBJ2-1; 9 nucleotides match TRBD1. The CDR3 is 15 residues long. With 4 bases clipped from V and 3 bases from J, the junction kept 4 bases outside the gene matches. CDR1 is SEHNR and CDR2 is FQNEAQ in the germline V gene (reference sequence). CDR3 bases: TGTGCCAGCAGCTCCGGGACAGGGCTCTACAATGAGCAGTTCTTC. Its translation is CASSSGTGLYNEQFF. Looking up the rest from reference TRBV7-9 and TRBJ2-1 gives the full variable domain: DTGVSQNPRHKITKRGQNVTFRCDPISEHNRLYWYRQTLGQGPEFLTYFQNEAQLEKSRLLSDRFSAERPKGSFSTLEIQRTEQGDSAMYLCASSSGTGLYNEQFFGPGTRLTVL.

The chain has TRBV25-1 and TRBJ1-2, with 9 bases aligning to TRBD1. Germline V gene data show CDR1 as MGHDK and CDR2 as SYGVNS. The CDR3 length is 14 residues. After removal of 4 bases from V and 5 bases from J, the junction contained 5 bases not matched to a gene. The DNA for the CDR3 is TGTGCCAGCAGTGGTCCTGGACAGGGGTATGGCTACACCTTC. Translated, it gives CASSGPGQGYGYTF.

The gene calls are TRBV7-9 and TRBJ2-7; maybe TRBD2 (5 bases). The V and J ends lost 1 base and 0 bases respectively, with 7 bases between them. Germline CDR1 SEHNR, CDR2 FQNEAQ (reference sequence). The CDR3 consists of 14 residues. CDR3 in DNA: TGTGCCAGCAGCTTAGAAGGGAGCTCCTACGAGCAGTACTTC. Translation gives CASSLEGSSYEQYF.

A few counts support this clone. V usage is TRBV9 and J usage is TRBJ1-4; 7 bases fit TRBD1. Germline V gene lookup returns CDR1 SGDLS and CDR2 YYNGEE. J lost 8 bases, V lost 3 bases, and 7 bases had no gene match. The CDR3 runs to 14 residues. The DNA of the CDR3 is TGTGCCAGCAGCGCAACAGGGGTGCGGGAAAAACTGTTTTTT. As protein: CASSATGVREKLFF.

Remarks on this clone: One end of the junction is discordant with germline, which a read error may explain. V gene TRBV6-5 combines with J gene TRBJ1-6, with a weak D call TRBD1 (5 bases). CDR1 and CDR2 (germline): MNHEY, SVGAGI. This CDR3 is built from 13 residues. The CDR3 region is CASTYGGGSPLHF. The CDR3, as DNA: TGTGCCAGCACTTACGGGGGTGGCTCACCCCTCCACTTT.

The chain uses TRBV4-1 and TRBJ1-1, with no clear D. From germline, CDR1 is MGHRA and CDR2 YSYEKL. The CDR3 runs 14 residues. V lost 0 bases and J 0 bases, leaving 5 bases between the germline ends. The CDR3: CASSQEGLNTEAFF. The CDR3 DNA sequence: TGCGCCAGCAGCCAAGAAGGGTTGAACACTGAAGCTTTCTTT.

The V gene is TRBV5-1, the J gene TRBJ2-5; no firm D call. This CDR3 is built from 12 residues. Germline V CDR1 and CDR2: SGHRS, YFSETQ. Trimming pared 2 bases from V and 5 bases from J, leaving 7 bases between. The DNA for the CDR3 is TGCGCCAGCAGCTTTTCCGCGGAGACCCAGTACTTC. Translation: CASSFSAETQYF. Full variable domain (rest looked up from reference TRBV5-1 and TRBJ2-5): KAGVTQTPRYLIKTRGQQVTLSCSPISGHRSVSWYQQTPGQGLQFLFEYFSETQRNKGNFPGRFSGRQFSNSRSEMNVSTLELGDSALYLCASSFSAETQYFGPGTRLLVL.

The chain has TRBV4-2 and TRBJ1-1, with D possibly TRBD1 on 6 matching bases. The CDR3 consists of 13 residues. V lost 5 bases and J 1 base, leaving 8 bases between the germline ends. Germline assignment: CDR1 LGHNA and CDR2 YNFKEQ. The CDR3 is CASSSGQNTEAFF. The DNA for the CDR3 is TGTGCCAGCAGCTCGGGACAGAACACTGAAGCTTTCTTT.